These 17 T cell receptor beta chains came from one sample sequenced in a study of CD8 T cells in Susac syndrome (dated by TCRdb to the late 2010s). Receptor amplification or capture employed the immunoSEQ multiplex PCR assay. RNA was extracted with the RNeasy kit and roughly 0.45 to 1 ug was reverse transcribed using random hexamers. TCRdb cleaned the public reads at Q25 with fastp, built clones with MiXCR and kept in-frame beta chains. CDR3 protein sequences are deduplicated, and each keeps its most common genes and DNA. This sample gives about 94,000 distinct CDR3 sequences in total; around 94% of them show up just once. Approximately 0.3% of the sample comes from the top ten. The sequenced sample was CD4+ T cells from PBMCs. Every receptor here comes from a human donor with Susac syndrome.

The chain carries TRBV5-1 and TRBJ2-3, with D possibly being TRBD2 (6 bases). CDR3 length equals 15 residues. The germline V gene has CDR1 SGHRS and CDR2 YFSETQ. V dropped 3 bases and J dropped 0 bases, with 11 bases sitting between them. The CDR3 DNA reads TGCGCCAGCAGCTGGGACTCCACTAGCACAGATACGCAGTATTTT. Amino acids: CASSWDSTSTDTQYF.

CDR3 sequence (DNA): TGTGCCAGTAGCCCCAGGGGGGACGTCAATGAGCAGTTCTTC. Encoded protein: CASSPRGDVNEQFF. The chain recombines TRBV19 with TRBJ2-1, with D possibly TRBD1 on 7 matching bases. The V gene's germline CDR1 is LNHDA and CDR2 SQIVND (reference sequence). Trimming shortened V by 6 bases and J by 6 bases, and 15 bases separated the two germline ends. The CDR3 covers 14 residues.

This chain uses TRBV9 with TRBJ2-1; TRBD2 matches at 10 bases. With 3 bases clipped from V and 9 bases from J, the junction kept 6 bases outside the gene matches. Germline CDR1 SGDLS, CDR2 YYNGEE. CDR3 length equals 14 residues. The CDR3 loop reads CASSETSGAGEQFF. As DNA, the CDR3 is TGTGCCAGCAGCGAAACTAGCGGGGCAGGTGAGCAGTTCTTC.

The chain uses TRBV7-3 and TRBJ2-1; TRBD2 matches at 16 bases. V was pared by 4 bases and J by 9 bases, with 3 bases of the junction left unmatched. The CDR3 length is 15 residues. Germline V CDR1 and CDR2: SGHTA, FQGTGA. DNA of the CDR3: TGTGCCAGCAGCTCGGGACTAGCGGGGGGGAGTGAGCAGTTCTTC. This sequence encodes CASSSGLAGGSEQFF.

The chain joins TRBV4-2 to TRBJ2-5; D uncertain. The CDR3 is made up of 16 amino acids. V lost 3 bases, J lost 3 bases, and 17 bases lay in between. Germline CDR1 reads LGHNA; CDR2 reads YNFKEQ. In nucleotides, the CDR3 is TGTGCCAGCAGCCAGGGTGGATCCTCAAAAGAAGAGACCCAGTACTTC. This codes for CASSQGGSSKEETQYF.

The CDR3 is CSVVQAYGYTF. The CDR3 nucleotides read TGCAGCGTTGTTCAGGCCTATGGCTACACCTTC. The chain couples TRBV29-1 to TRBJ1-2; D remains ambiguous. Trimming pared 4 bases from V and 4 bases from J, leaving 7 bases between. The CDR3 has 11 residues. Per the germline V gene, CDR1 is SQVTM and CDR2 is ANQGSEA.

The genes are TRBV5-4 and TRBJ2-2; possible D gene TRBD1, 6 bases. The V and J ends lost 3 bases and 5 bases respectively, with 11 bases between them. The CDR3 is made up of 14 amino acids. Germline V gene lookup returns CDR1 SGHNT and CDR2 YYREEE (reference sequence). In nucleotides, the CDR3 is TGTGCCAGCAGCTCGGTCCAGGGGACCGGGGAGCTGTTTTTT. Protein product: CASSSVQGTGELFF.

The rearrangement uses TRBV11-2 and TRBJ1-6; 7 bases line up with TRBD1. Germline CDR1 is SGHAT and CDR2 is FQNNGV. After removal of 5 bases from V and 10 bases from J, the junction contained 11 bases not matched to a gene. CDR3 length: 15 residues. CDR3 DNA sequence: TGTGCCAGCAGCCCTGTGACAGGGAAAGGATCACCCCTCCACTTT. Protein product: CASSPVTGKGSPLHF.

The V call is TRBV20-1, the J call TRBJ1-1; no clear D gene. Per the germline V gene, CDR1 is DFQATT and CDR2 is SNEGSKA (reference sequence). The CDR3 sequence is 13 residues long. Between the trimmed V and J ends, which lost 3 bases and 0 bases, there was a span of 8 bases. The CDR3 here is CSASKRMNTEAFF. CDR3 nucleotides: TGCAGTGCTAGTAAAAGAATGAACACTGAAGCTTTCTTT.

The chain couples TRBV9 to TRBJ2-7, with D possibly called TRBD1 or TRBD2 (6 bases each). This CDR3 is built from 15 residues. V was clipped by 2 bases and J by 7 bases, with 19 bases between them. CDR1 and CDR2 (germline): SGDLS, YYNGEE. The CDR3 nucleotides are TGTGCCAGCAGCGTTGAGGGGGGCCCTACGCGAGAGCAGTACTTC. Its protein is CASSVEGGPTREQYF.

In this sample, this clonotype turned up a few times. V is TRBV29-1 and J is TRBJ2-2, with D perhaps matching TRBD1 (6 bases). This CDR3 is 12 amino acids long. Germline-derived CDR1 and CDR2 are SQVTM and ANQGSEA. Deletions cut 7 bases from V and 4 bases from J, with 10 bases between. CDR3 DNA sequence: TGCAGCGCTGGACAGTTCACCGGGGAGCTGTTTTTT. It codes for CSAGQFTGELFF.

This chain uses TRBV6-2 or TRBV6-3 with TRBJ2-4; D is unclear. Trimming took off 8 bases at V and 2 bases at J, with 10 bases between the two ends. Germline values: CDR1 MNHEY, CDR2 SVGEGT. The CDR3 covers 13 residues. The CDR3 sequence: CASRTEPKNIQYF. DNA of the CDR3: TGTGCCAGCCGAACAGAACCCAAAAACATTCAGTACTTC.

The chain has TRBV6-2 or TRBV6-3 and TRBJ1-6, with 9 bases lining up with TRBD1. CDR3 length: 17 amino acids. The J segment lost 3 bases and the V segment lost 6 bases, leaving 9 bases of the junction unmatched. CDR1 is MNHEY and CDR2 is SVGEGT in the germline V gene. CDR3 sequence reads: CASSPRGQGIYNSPLHF. The DNA for the CDR3 is TGTGCCAGCAGCCCCCGCGGACAGGGGATCTATAATTCACCCCTCCACTTT.

The chain is built from TRBV9 and TRBJ2-7, with unresolved D. Germline CDR1 and CDR2: SGDLS and YYNGEE. V lost 0 bases and J 0 bases, leaving 4 bases between the germline ends. CDR3 length: 13 amino acids. The CDR3 DNA reads TGTGCCAGCAGCGTAGCTCCCTCCTACGAGCAGTACTTC. It codes for CASSVAPSYEQYF.

This chain connects TRBV20-1 to TRBJ1-2, with D tentatively TRBD1 (5 bases). V dropped 5 bases and J dropped 4 bases, with 11 bases sitting between them. Germline loops: CDR1 DFQATT, CDR2 SNEGSKA (reference sequence). This CDR3 comprises 12 residues. The CDR3 bases are TGCAGTGCTTACAGGCCCCGCTATGGCTACACCTTC. Protein product: CSAYRPRYGYTF.

This clonotype was seen only once. This chain uses TRBV5-6 with TRBJ2-7; D is possibly TRBD1 (6 bases). The CDR3 covers 14 residues. Germline V gene data show CDR1 as SGHDT and CDR2 as YYEEEE. Trimming took off 2 bases at V and 0 bases at J, with 9 bases between the two ends. The CDR3 bases are TGTGCCAGCAGCTTTCAGACAGGCTCCTACGAGCAGTACTTC. This translates into CASSFQTGSYEQYF.

V gene TRBV7-9 combines with J gene TRBJ2-5; 9 nucleotides align to TRBD2. This CDR3 is built from 15 residues. V lost 6 bases, J lost 1 base, and 6 bases stayed unmatched. Germline values: CDR1 SEHNR, CDR2 FQNEAQ (reference sequence). The CDR3 region is CASSSSGGLQETQYF. In DNA form, the CDR3 reads TGTGCCAGCAGTTCAAGCGGGGGGCTCCAAGAGACCCAGTACTTC.